A selection of T cell receptor beta chains follows, all from one sample in a study of blood T cell repertoires in COVID-19. Some clones are missing from TCRdb's copy, which holds only in-frame ones; the method was immunoSEQ multiplex PCR. The data show about 110,000 clones, approximately 80% seen once. Source material: peripheral blood. The receptor set was obtained from a woman aged 55-69 years with acute or convalescent COVID-19. CDR3s include the opening cysteine and the closing phenylalanine or tryptophan. A D gene is named only where the DNA matches it firmly. A clone size is listed for some rows: how often the clone was seen (once, few, many), or a class if it is expanded.

size | J | D | V | CDR3 | DNA
- | TRBJ1-1 | - | TRBV4-2 | CASSQGLLWYTEAFF | TGTGCCAGCAGCCAAGGCCTACTGTGGTACACTGAAGCTTTCTTT
- | TRBJ2-7 | - | TRBV2 | CASRRQEQSYEQYF | TGTGCCAGCAGACGACAGGAGCAATCCTACGAGCAGTACTTC
- | TRBJ1-4 | TRBD1 | TRBV5-1 | CASSGTTGSYEKLFF | TGCGCCAGCAGCGGAACGACAGGGAGTTATGAAAAACTGTTTTTT
once | TRBJ1-5 | TRBD1 | TRBV12-3/TRBV12-4 | CASSRQGQPQHF | TGTGCCAGCAGTCGACAGGGTCAGCCCCAGCATTTT
- | TRBJ2-7 | TRBD1 | TRBV29-1 | CSAGTGSYEQYF | TGCAGCGCAGGGACAGGGTCCTACGAGCAGTACTTC
- | TRBJ1-2 | - | TRBV19 | CASALNQGANYGYTF | TGTGCCAGCGCGTTGAACCAAGGAGCTAACTATGGCTACACCTTC
- | TRBJ1-4 | - | TRBV4-1 | CASSQDQGKNEKLFF | TGCGCCAGCAGCCAAGATCAGGGAAAGAATGAAAAACTGTTTTTT
- | TRBJ1-2 | - | TRBV24-1 | CATSGRGLGYTF | TGTGCCACCAGTGGCAGGGGCTTGGGCTACACCTTC
few | TRBJ1-6 | - | TRBV30 | CAWSDPLRSRGSPLHF | TGTGCCTGGAGTGATCCTCTCAGGAGCAGGGGTTCACCCCTCCACTTT
- | TRBJ2-2 | TRBD2 | TRBV9 | CASSVARGGLRELFF | TGTGCCAGCAGCGTGGCGCGGGGGGGCCTGAGGGAGCTGTTTTTT
once | TRBJ1-2 | - | TRBV7-8 | CASSWGGTGGYTF | TGTGCCAGCAGCTGGGGCGGAACGGGTGGCTACACCTTC
- | TRBJ1-1 | - | TRBV10-3 | CAISYQAGNTEAFF | TGTGCCATCAGTTACCAGGCAGGGAACACTGAAGCTTTCTTT
once | TRBJ1-2 | - | TRBV29-1 | CSVRDGNGYTF | TGCAGCGTGCGGGACGGCAATGGCTACACCTTC
- | TRBJ1-6 | TRBD1 | TRBV2 | CASQGDYSPLHF | TGTGCCAGCCAGGGGGATTATTCACCCCTCCACTTT
- | TRBJ1-3 | - | TRBV6-5 | CASSRQSLSGNTIYF | TGTGCCAGCAGTCGACAGAGTCTCTCTGGAAACACCATATATTTT
- | TRBJ2-7 | TRBD1 | TRBV4-1 | CASTQTGSGSYEQYF | TGCGCCAGCACCCAGACAGGGTCGGGCTCCTACGAGCAGTACTTC
- | TRBJ2-5 | - | TRBV5-4 | CASSLEGGRETQYF | TGTGCCAGCAGCCTGGAGGGGGGGAGGGAGACCCAGTACTTC
- | TRBJ2-7 | - | TRBV27 | CASIRTMGRSYEQYF | TGTGCCAGCATTCGAACCATGGGGAGATCCTACGAGCAGTACTTC
- | TRBJ1-1 | - | TRBV12-3/TRBV12-4 | CASAVSPSGAFF | TGTGCCAGCGCGGTCTCCCCTTCTGGAGCTTTCTTT
- | TRBJ1-2 | - | TRBV14 | CASSLGTIYGYTF | TGTGCCAGCAGCCTGGGGACTATCTATGGCTACACCTTC
- | TRBJ1-1 | - | TRBV4-2 | CASSQGAAPGSTEAFF | TGTGCCAGCAGCCAAGGGGCAGCTCCAGGTAGCACTGAAGCTTTCTTT
- | TRBJ2-1 | - | TRBV7-3 | CASSLDNDNEQFF | TGTGCCAGCAGCCTGGACAATGACAATGAGCAGTTCTTC
once | TRBJ2-2 | TRBD2 | TRBV10-3 | CAIWGGFTGELFF | TGTGCCATCTGGGGGGGGTTCACCGGGGAGCTGTTTTTT
- | TRBJ2-7 | - | TRBV4-2 | CASSPQVSYEQYF | TGTGCCAGCAGCCCACAGGTGTCTTACGAGCAGTACTTC
few | TRBJ1-1 | - | TRBV16 | CASKPNRQGQAFF | TGTGCCAGCAAACCTAATAGACAAGGCCAAGCTTTCTTT
- | TRBJ1-5 | - | TRBV5-6 | CASSLGRGQPQHF | TGTGCCAGCAGCTTGGGGAGAGGACAGCCCCAGCATTTT
- | TRBJ1-5 | TRBD1 | TRBV5-8 | CASTRGTNSNQPQHF | TGTGCCAGCACCAGGGGGACGAATAGCAATCAGCCCCAGCATTTT
- | TRBJ1-2 | - | TRBV24-1 | CATSGGNYGYTF | TGTGCCACCTCGGGGGGTAACTATGGCTACACCTTC
- | TRBJ2-7 | TRBD2 | TRBV9 | CASSVGGGGAYYEQYF | TGTGCCAGCAGCGTAGGAGGCGGGGGGGCATACTACGAGCAGTACTTC
- | TRBJ1-6 | - | TRBV28 | CASSLGVSSYNSPLHF | TGTGCCAGCAGCCTAGGGGTTAGCTCCTATAATTCACCCCTCCACTTT
few | TRBJ1-2 | - | TRBV29-1 | CSVVGSDGYTF | TGCAGCGTTGTGGGGAGCGATGGCTACACCTTC
- | TRBJ1-4 | - | TRBV7-2 | CASSLAGQGGLFF | TGTGCCAGCAGCTTAGCCGGCCAGGGTGGACTGTTTTTT
- | TRBJ2-1 | TRBD2 | TRBV4-1 | CASSIQTLAGEDEQFF | TGCGCCAGCAGCATCCAGACACTAGCGGGTGAGGATGAGCAGTTCTTC
- | TRBJ2-2 | - | TRBV9 | CASSPRQTHTGELFF | TGTGCCAGCAGCCCACGACAGACCCACACCGGGGAGCTGTTTTTT
- | TRBJ2-7 | TRBD2 | TRBV28 | CASSSASGLAYEQYF | TGTGCCAGCAGCTCCGCCTCCGGACTAGCCTACGAGCAGTACTTC
- | TRBJ1-2 | - | TRBV9 | CASSVSGAVRGYTF | TGTGCCAGCAGCGTATCAGGGGCAGTGAGGGGCTACACCTTC
- | TRBJ1-2 | - | TRBV10-3 | CASRFQGGYGYTF | TGTGCCTCTCGGTTTCAAGGAGGCTATGGCTACACCTTC
- | TRBJ2-7 | TRBD1 | TRBV5-6 | CASSTYRDRYEQYF | TGTGCCAGCAGCACTTATCGGGACAGGTACGAGCAGTACTTC
- | TRBJ1-2 | TRBD1 | TRBV19 | CASRTWDSKYGYTF | TGTGCCAGTAGAACATGGGACAGTAAATATGGCTACACCTTC
- | TRBJ1-2 | - | TRBV6-5 | CASRLQGNYGYTF | TGTGCCAGCAGGCTCCAGGGGAACTATGGCTACACCTTC
- | TRBJ2-5 | - | TRBV24-1 | CATSEEVLQETQYF | TGTGCCACCAGTGAGGAGGTCCTCCAAGAGACCCAGTACTTC
- | TRBJ1-2 | - | TRBV4-2 | CASSQPGTTNYGYTF | TGTGCCAGCAGCCAACCCGGGACAACAAACTATGGCTACACCTTC
- | TRBJ1-2 | - | TRBV6-4 | CASSPQGLYGYTF | TGTGCCAGCAGTCCCCAGGGGCTCTATGGCTACACCTTC
- | TRBJ2-1 | TRBD2 | TRBV4-2 | CASSQEGGGAYNEQFF | TGTGCCAGCAGCCAAGAAGGCGGGGGGGCCTACAATGAGCAGTTCTTC
few | TRBJ2-3 | TRBD1 | TRBV5-1 | CASVTGTGGSGTDTQYF | TGCGCCAGCGTAACCGGGACAGGGGGATCCGGCACAGATACGCAGTATTTT